This T cell receptor beta chain came from a study of T cells after yellow fever vaccination. Overall study findings and caveats: Just a small share of clonotypes turned up in the CD4 compartment as well as the CD8 compartment. The secondary response showed a weaker magnitude and a faster peak, day 5 versus 15. Contaminating bulk clonotypes could be abundant in FACS-sorted repertoires.

Each CDR3 protein gets one entry after TCRdb re-called the 5' RACE reads with MiXCR. The sample records approximately 510,000 distinct CDR3 sequences, about a fifth being singletons. The germline CDR1 and CDR2 sequences are KGHDR and SFDVKD. V lost 7 bases, J lost 6 bases, and 2 bases stayed unmatched. This CDR3 has 12 residues. As for this clonotype: Antigen unknown.

The sample was PBMCs, taken roughly 20 days after the first yellow fever vaccination. The clonotype originates from a man younger than 30 who received the YFV17D yellow fever vaccine. This sequence joins TRBV24-1 and TRBJ2-5; 9 bases agree with TRBD1. The CDR3 reads CATRDRGKTQYF. The DNA for the CDR3 is TGTGCCACCAGGGACAGGGGAAAGACCCAGTACTTC.